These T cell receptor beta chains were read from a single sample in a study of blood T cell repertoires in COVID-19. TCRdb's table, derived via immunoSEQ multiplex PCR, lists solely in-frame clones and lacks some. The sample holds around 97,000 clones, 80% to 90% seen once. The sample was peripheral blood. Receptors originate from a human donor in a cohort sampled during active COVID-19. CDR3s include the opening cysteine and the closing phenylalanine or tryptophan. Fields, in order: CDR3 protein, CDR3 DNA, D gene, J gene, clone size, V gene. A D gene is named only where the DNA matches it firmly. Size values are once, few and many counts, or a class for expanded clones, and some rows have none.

CASSPRQEDYYGYTF,TGTGCCAGCAGCCCCCGACAGGAGGACTACTATGGCTACACCTTC,-,TRBJ1-2,-,TRBV9
CASSLVGSVRGGYGYTF,TGCGCCAGCAGCTTGGTAGGGAGCGTCCGCGGAGGCTATGGCTACACCTTC,-,TRBJ1-2,-,TRBV5-1
CASSYSARNTEAFF,TGTGCCAGCAGTTACTCCGCCAGGAACACTGAAGCTTTCTTT,-,TRBJ1-1,-,TRBV6-5
CASSLGGVNKEQYF,TGTGCCAGCAGTTTGGGGGGGGTCAATAAAGAGCAGTACTTC,TRBD2,TRBJ2-7,-,TRBV25-1
CSVHGPRGNTEAFF,TGCAGCGTTCATGGCCCCCGGGGTAACACTGAAGCTTTCTTT,-,TRBJ1-1,-,TRBV29-1
CASSPSSGETYNEQFF,TGTGCCAGCAGTCCCTCGTCGGGAGAGACCTACAATGAGCAGTTCTTC,-,TRBJ2-1,-,TRBV6-4
CTSSQGTGTAHQPQHF,TGCACCAGCAGCCAAGGAACCGGGACAGCTCATCAGCCCCAGCATTTT,-,TRBJ1-5,-,TRBV1
CASSPRDRAYGYTF,TGTGCCAGCTCACCGAGGGACAGGGCCTATGGCTACACCTTC,TRBD1,TRBJ1-2,once,TRBV18
CAISESAKEKLFF,TGTGCCATCAGTGAGTCTGCGAAAGAAAAACTGTTTTTT,-,TRBJ1-4,once,TRBV10-3
CASSITGQGNSPLHF,TGTGCCAGCAGTATAACGGGACAGGGGAATTCACCCCTCCACTTT,TRBD1,TRBJ1-6,-,TRBV5-5
CASSAGSGSYEQFF,TGTGCCAGCAGCGCCGGTAGCGGGAGCTATGAGCAGTTCTTC,TRBD2,TRBJ2-1,few,TRBV9
CASSLQTPGQGTDTQYF,TGTGCCAGCAGTTTGCAAACTCCGGGACAGGGCACAGATACGCAGTATTTT,TRBD1,TRBJ2-3,-,TRBV27
CASSQFIYEQYF,TGTGCCAGCAGTCAATTCATTTACGAGCAGTACTTC,-,TRBJ2-7,once,TRBV7-9
CASSFQLDTQYF,TGTGCCAGCAGCTTCCAATTGGATACGCAGTATTTT,-,TRBJ2-3,-,TRBV11-1